This passage covers 2 T cell receptor beta chains from one sample sequenced in a study of blood T cell repertoires in COVID-19. Produced via immunoSEQ multiplex PCR; TCRdb's table is partial and in-frame only. The sample consists of 200,000 to 250,000 clones, about 83% of them appearing once. The sequencing input was peripheral blood. The receptors stem from a woman aged 45-65 years with active or convalescent COVID-19.

The rearrangement joins TRBV6-4 to TRBJ2-6; 7 bases are shared with TRBD1. CDR1 is MRHNA, CDR2 SNTAGT, per germline. The CDR3 is 15 amino acids. V shed 6 bases, J shed 4 bases, and the junction held 6 bases outside the gene matches. CDR3 protein: CASREEGAGANVLTF. The CDR3 nucleotides are TGTGCCAGCAGAGAAGAGGGGGCCGGGGCCAACGTCCTGACTTTC.

The chain links TRBV10-3 to TRBJ1-1; D is perhaps TRBD1 (5 bases). Germline V gene sequence: CDR1 ENHRY, CDR2 SYGVKD. V shed 10 bases and J shed 3 bases, with 12 bases lying between them. The CDR3 consists of 12 residues. CDR3 in amino acids: CASRGRDTEAFF. CDR3 DNA: TGTGCCAGTAGGGGTAGGGACACTGAAGCTTTCTTT.